This T cell receptor beta chain was sequenced for a study of T-cell reconstitution after alpha-beta-depleted transplantation in children. The TCRbeta library incorporated unique molecular identifiers. In TCRdb, the PCR reads were re-called with MiXCR into one record per CDR3 protein. The sample shows around 600,000 distinct CDR3 sequences, about 10% of them seen only once. Ten or more counts support this clonotype. Trimming took 3 bases from V and 7 from J, leaving 9 bases between them. The CDR3 has 12 amino acids. In germline, CDR1 is MDHEN, CDR2 SYDVKM. This rearrangement joins TRBV28 to TRBJ1-2, with a tentative D call TRBD1 (5 bases). The TCR comes from a human donor who donated a stem cell graft to a child with acute myeloid leukemia. Here the sequenced sample was PBMCs from the stem cell graft donor, taken from the stem cell graft. CDR3 sequence reads: CASSLAGSGYTF. The DNA for the CDR3 is TGTGCCAGCAGTTTGGCAGGGAGTGGCTACACCTTC.